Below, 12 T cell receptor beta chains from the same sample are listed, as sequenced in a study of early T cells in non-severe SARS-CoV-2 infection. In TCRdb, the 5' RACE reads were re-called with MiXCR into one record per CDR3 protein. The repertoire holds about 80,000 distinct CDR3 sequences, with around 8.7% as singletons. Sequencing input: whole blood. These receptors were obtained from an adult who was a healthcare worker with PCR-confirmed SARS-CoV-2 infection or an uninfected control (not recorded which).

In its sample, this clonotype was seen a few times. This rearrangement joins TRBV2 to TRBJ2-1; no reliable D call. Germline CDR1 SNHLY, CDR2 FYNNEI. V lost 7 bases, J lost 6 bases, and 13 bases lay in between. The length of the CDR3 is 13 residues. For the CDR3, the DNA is TGTGCCAGCACCTTGACTGGAACCAATGAGCAGTTCTTC. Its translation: CASTLTGTNEQFF.

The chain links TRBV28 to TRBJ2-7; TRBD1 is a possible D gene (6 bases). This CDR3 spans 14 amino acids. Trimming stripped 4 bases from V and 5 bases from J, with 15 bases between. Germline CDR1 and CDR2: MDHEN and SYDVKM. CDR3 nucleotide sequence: TGTGCCAGCAGTTCTACAGGGTCCTTGAACGAGCAGTACTTC. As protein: CASSSTGSLNEQYF.

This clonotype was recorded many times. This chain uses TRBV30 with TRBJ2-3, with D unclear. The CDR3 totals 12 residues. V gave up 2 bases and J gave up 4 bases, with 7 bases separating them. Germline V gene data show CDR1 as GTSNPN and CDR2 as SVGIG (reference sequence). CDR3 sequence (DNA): TGTGCCTGGAGTTCCACTGCAGATACGCAGTATTTT. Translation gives CAWSSTADTQYF. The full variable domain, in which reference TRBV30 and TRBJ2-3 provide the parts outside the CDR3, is SQTIHQWPATLVQPVGSPLSLECTVEGTSNPNLYWYRQAAGRGLQLLFYSVGIGQISSEVPQNLSASRPQDRQFILSSKKLLLSDSGFYLCAWSSTADTQYFGPGTRLTVL.

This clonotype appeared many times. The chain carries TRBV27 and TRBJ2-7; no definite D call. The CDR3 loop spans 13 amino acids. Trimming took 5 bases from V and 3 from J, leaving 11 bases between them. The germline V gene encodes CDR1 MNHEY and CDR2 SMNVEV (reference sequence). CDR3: CASSNSDVYEQYF. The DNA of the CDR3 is TGTGCCAGCAGTAACTCGGACGTCTACGAGCAGTACTTC.

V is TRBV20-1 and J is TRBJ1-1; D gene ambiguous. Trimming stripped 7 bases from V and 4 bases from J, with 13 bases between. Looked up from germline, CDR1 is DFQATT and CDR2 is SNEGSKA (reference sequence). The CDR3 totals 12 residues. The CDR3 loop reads CSVQASGTEAFF. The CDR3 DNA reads TGCAGTGTTCAGGCTTCGGGCACTGAAGCTTTCTTT.

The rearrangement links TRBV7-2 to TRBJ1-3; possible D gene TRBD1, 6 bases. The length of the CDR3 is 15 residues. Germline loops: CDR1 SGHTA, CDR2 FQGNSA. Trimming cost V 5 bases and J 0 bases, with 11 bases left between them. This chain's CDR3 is CASSARQVSGNTIYF. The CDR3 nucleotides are TGTGCCAGCAGCGCGAGACAGGTCTCTGGAAACACCATATATTTT.

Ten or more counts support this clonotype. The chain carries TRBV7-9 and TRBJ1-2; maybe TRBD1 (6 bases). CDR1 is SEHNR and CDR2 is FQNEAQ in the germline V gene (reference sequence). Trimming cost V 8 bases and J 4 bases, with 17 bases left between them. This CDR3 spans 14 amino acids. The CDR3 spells CASRQGAGVYGYTF. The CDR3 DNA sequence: TGTGCCAGCCGGCAAGGGGCAGGGGTCTATGGCTACACCTTC.

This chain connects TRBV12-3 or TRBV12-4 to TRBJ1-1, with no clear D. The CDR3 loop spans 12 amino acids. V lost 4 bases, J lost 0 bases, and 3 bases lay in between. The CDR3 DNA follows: TGTGCCAGCAGTTCAATGAACACTGAAGCTTTCTTT. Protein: CASSSMNTEAFF.

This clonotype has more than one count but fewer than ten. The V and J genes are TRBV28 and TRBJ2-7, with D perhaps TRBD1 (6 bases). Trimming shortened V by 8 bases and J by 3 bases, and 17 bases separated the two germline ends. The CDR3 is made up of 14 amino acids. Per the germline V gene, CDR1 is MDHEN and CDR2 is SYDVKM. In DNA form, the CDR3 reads TGTGCCAGCCAAGCCGGGACACCACTCTACGAGCAGTACTTC. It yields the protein CASQAGTPLYEQYF.

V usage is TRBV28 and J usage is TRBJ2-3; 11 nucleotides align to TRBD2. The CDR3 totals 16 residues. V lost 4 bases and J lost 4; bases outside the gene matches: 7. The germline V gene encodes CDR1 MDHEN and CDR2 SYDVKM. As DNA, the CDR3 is TGTGCCAGCAGTTCGACACTAGCGGGAGAGGCAGATACGCAGTATTTT. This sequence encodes CASSSTLAGEADTQYF.

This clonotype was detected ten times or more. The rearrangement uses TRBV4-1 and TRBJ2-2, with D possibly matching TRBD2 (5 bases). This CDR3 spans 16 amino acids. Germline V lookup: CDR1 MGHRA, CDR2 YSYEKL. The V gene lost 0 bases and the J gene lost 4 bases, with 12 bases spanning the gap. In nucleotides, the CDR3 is TGCGCCAGCAGCCAAGATATTGCAGGAGGCACCGGGGAGCTGTTTTTT. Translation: CASSQDIAGGTGELFF.

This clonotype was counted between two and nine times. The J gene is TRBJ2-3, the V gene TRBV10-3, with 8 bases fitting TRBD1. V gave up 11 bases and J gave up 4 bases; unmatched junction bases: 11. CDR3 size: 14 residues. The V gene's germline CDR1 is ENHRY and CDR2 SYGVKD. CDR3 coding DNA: TGTGCCTCAACCCCCGGACAGGGCTCAGATACGCAGTATTTT. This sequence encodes CASTPGQGSDTQYF.